These T cell receptor beta chains were read from a single sample in a study of blood T cell repertoires in COVID-19. Clones were sequenced by immunoSEQ multiplex PCR, and TCRdb holds only the in-frame ones, with some missing. The sample records under 300,000 clones, approximately 88% being singletons. Sequenced: peripheral blood. The receptors here all came from a man in his fifties with acute or convalescent COVID-19. Each CDR3 is given with its conserved first and last residue. A D gene is named only where the DNA matches it firmly. Expanded clones get a size class; other rows say once, few or many, or leave the size out.

CDR3aa	CDR3nt	abundance	j_gene	d_gene	len	v_gene
CASSAGDRDEQYF	TGTGCCAGCAGTGCGGGAGACAGGGACGAGCAGTACTTC	-	TRBJ2-7	-	13	TRBV6-4
CAWISGSGDYGYTF	TGTGCCTGGATTTCGGGATCTGGGGACTATGGCTACACCTTC	-	TRBJ1-2	-	14	TRBV30
CASSIAGVSAEAFF	TGTGCCAGTAGTATAGCGGGGGTGAGCGCTGAAGCTTTCTTT	-	TRBJ1-1	-	14	TRBV19
CAWTNQGGGYTF	TGTGCCTGGACTAACCAGGGGGGTGGCTACACCTTC	-	TRBJ1-2	TRBD1	12	TRBV30
CASSHGAGDNSPLHF	TGCGCCAGCAGCCACGGGGCAGGGGATAATTCACCCCTCCACTTT	-	TRBJ1-6	-	15	TRBV10-2
CASSQGASKPYGYTF	TGTGCCAGCAGCCAAGGGGCGAGTAAGCCCTATGGCTACACCTTC	-	TRBJ1-2	-	15	TRBV3-1/TRBV3-2
CASSSGQGALGYTF	TGCGCCAGCAGCTCCGGACAGGGGGCATTAGGCTACACCTTC	once	TRBJ1-2	TRBD1	14	TRBV5-1
CASSYNAGANVLTF	TGCGCCAGCAGTTACAACGCTGGGGCCAACGTCCTGACTTTC	-	TRBJ2-6	-	14	TRBV5-1
CASSLGPGIVTEAFF	TGCGCCAGCAGCTTGGGACCGGGGATCGTCACTGAAGCTTTCTTT	-	TRBJ1-1	-	15	TRBV5-1
CASSYQSGTSNTIYF	TGTGCCAGCAGTTACCAAAGCGGAACCTCAAACACCATATATTTT	-	TRBJ1-3	-	15	TRBV6-5
CASSRLTEAFF	TGTGCCAGCAGTAGACTCACTGAAGCTTTCTTT	few	TRBJ1-1	-	11	TRBV2
CASTNLSTGPSGNTIYF	TGTGCCAGCACCAATCTCTCTACAGGTCCCTCTGGAAACACCATATATTTT	-	TRBJ1-3	-	17	TRBV21-1
CASSLRGGDKQFF	TGTGCCAGCAGCTTGCGCGGGGGGGATAAGCAGTTCTTC	-	TRBJ2-1	TRBD2	13	TRBV5-5
CASSPAARRNQPQHF	TGTGCCAGCAGTCCGGCCGCCAGGCGCAATCAGCCCCAGCATTTT	-	TRBJ1-5	-	15	TRBV27
CASSPEKKLFF	TGTGCCAGCTCACCAGAGAAAAAACTGTTTTTT	once	TRBJ1-4	-	11	TRBV18
CASSVQGQMNTEAFF	TGTGCCAGCAGCGTCCAGGGACAGATGAACACTGAAGCTTTCTTT	-	TRBJ1-1	TRBD1	15	TRBV9
CASSSRQFSSGNTIYF	TGTGCCAGCAGTTCAAGACAGTTCAGCTCTGGAAACACCATATATTTT	-	TRBJ1-3	-	16	TRBV6-2/TRBV6-3
CASSQGQAGYTF	TGTGCCAGCAGTCAGGGACAGGCTGGCTACACCTTC	-	TRBJ1-2	TRBD1	12	TRBV12-3/TRBV12-4
CASSLLGPGNGYTF	TGTGCCAGCAGTTTATTGGGTCCAGGGAATGGCTACACCTTC	-	TRBJ1-2	-	14	TRBV27
CASSPGQEGGYTF	TGTGCCAGCAGCCCGGGACAGGAAGGGGGCTACACCTTC	-	TRBJ1-2	TRBD1	13	TRBV7-3
CASSFGGLDEQFF	TGTGCCAGCAGCTTCGGTGGGCTGGATGAGCAGTTCTTC	-	TRBJ2-1	-	13	TRBV7-9
CASRKNGQPSYEQYF	TGTGCCAGTAGAAAAAACGGACAGCCTTCCTACGAGCAGTACTTC	-	TRBJ2-7	-	15	TRBV19
CACLSNRIANYGYTF	TGTGCCTGCTTAAGTAACAGGATCGCTAACTATGGCTACACCTTC	-	TRBJ1-2	-	15	TRBV30
CASSVGVAGDYEQYF	TGTGCCAGCAGCGTAGGGGTAGCGGGGGACTACGAGCAGTACTTC	-	TRBJ2-7	TRBD2	15	TRBV9
CSSLGGADETQYF	TGCAGCTCCCTGGGGGGGGCGGATGAGACCCAGTACTTC	once	TRBJ2-5	-	13	TRBV29-1
CASSERGDRGDNEQFF	TGTGCCAGCAGTGAACGGGGGGACAGGGGGGACAATGAGCAGTTCTTC	-	TRBJ2-1	TRBD1	16	TRBV6-1
CASREDRAYNEQFF	TGTGCCAGCAGGGAAGACAGGGCCTACAATGAGCAGTTCTTC	-	TRBJ2-1	TRBD1	14	TRBV2
CASSFSSQETQYF	TGTGCCAGCAGCTTCTCCAGCCAAGAGACCCAGTACTTC	-	TRBJ2-5	-	13	TRBV7-3
CASSLQAIPDYGYTF	TGTGCCAGCAGCTTACAGGCGATTCCCGACTATGGCTACACCTTC	-	TRBJ1-2	-	15	TRBV7-2
CASSSDRFQGYTF	TGTGCCAGTAGTTCAGACAGGTTCCAAGGCTACACCTTC	-	TRBJ1-2	-	13	TRBV19
CATGPGGETQYF	TGTGCCACCGGACCGGGGGGCGAGACCCAGTACTTC	-	TRBJ2-5	-	12	TRBV7-8
CASRGQPGHQPQHF	TGTGCCAGCAGGGGACAGCCAGGGCATCAGCCCCAGCATTTT	-	TRBJ1-5	TRBD1	14	TRBV2
CASSLRVGGTEAFF	TGTGCCAGCAGCTTGCGGGTCGGGGGCACTGAAGCTTTCTTT	-	TRBJ1-1	-	14	TRBV5-6
CASSFDRGRGMNTEAFF	TGTGCCAGCAGCTTTGACAGGGGGCGCGGTATGAACACTGAAGCTTTCTTT	-	TRBJ1-1	TRBD1	17	TRBV5-4
CASSLGQSVSPLHF	TGTGCCAGCAGCTTAGGACAGTCGGTTTCACCCCTCCACTTT	-	TRBJ1-6	-	14	TRBV11-2
CASSKTGVNTEAFF	TGTGCCAGCAGCAAGACAGGGGTCAACACTGAAGCTTTCTTT	-	TRBJ1-1	TRBD1	14	TRBV5-4
CASSLENGGPRETQYF	TGTGCCAGCAGCTTAGAAAACGGGGGGCCTAGGGAGACCCAGTACTTC	-	TRBJ2-5	-	16	TRBV7-8
CTSSPFRTEF	TGCACCAGCAGTCCTTTCCGTACAGAGTTC	-	TRBJ2-7	-	10	TRBV1
CASSYSARGGNQPQHF	TGTGCCAGCAGTTACTCGGCCAGGGGAGGCAATCAGCCCCAGCATTTT	-	TRBJ1-5	-	16	TRBV6-6
CASSPGRGGEGYTF	TGTGCCAGCAGCCCAGGTCGGGGTGGGGAAGGCTACACCTTC	-	TRBJ1-2	-	14	TRBV7-3
CASSIIGQPQHF	TGTGCCAGTAGTATAATCGGGCAGCCCCAGCATTTT	-	TRBJ1-5	-	12	TRBV19
CASSAPGRVDTGELFF	TGTGCCAGTAGTGCCCCAGGGAGGGTTGACACCGGGGAGCTGTTTTTT	-	TRBJ2-2	TRBD2	16	TRBV19
CASGRANVLTF	TGTGCTAGTGGTCGTGCCAACGTCCTGACTTTC	-	TRBJ2-6	-	11	TRBV12-5
CASSFFGVGYGYTF	TGTGCCAGCAGTTTCTTCGGGGTCGGCTATGGCTACACCTTC	-	TRBJ1-2	-	14	TRBV27
CSAQGGKSYNEQFF	TGCAGCGCACAGGGGGGGAAATCCTACAATGAGCAGTTCTTC	-	TRBJ2-1	-	14	TRBV29-1
CASSPMDNSGNTIYF	TGTGCCAGCAGTCCTATGGACAACTCTGGAAACACCATATATTTT	-	TRBJ1-3	-	15	TRBV6-5
CASSPGQWNSPLHF	TGTGCCAGCAGTCCGGGACAATGGAATTCACCCCTCCACTTT	-	TRBJ1-6	-	14	TRBV6-5
CASSLGNTGGNYGYTF	TGCGCCAGCAGCTTGGGGAATACAGGGGGGAACTATGGCTACACCTTC	-	TRBJ1-2	TRBD1	16	TRBV5-1
CASSPPRTGRETQYF	TGTGCCAGCAGCCCACCCCGGACAGGGCGGGAGACCCAGTACTTC	-	TRBJ2-5	TRBD1	15	TRBV7-9
CASLGAPSYEQYF	TGTGCCAGTCTAGGGGCCCCCTCCTACGAGCAGTACTTC	few	TRBJ2-7	-	13	TRBV28
CASSSSGGASGRELFF	TGTGCCAGTAGTAGTTCGGGGGGGGCCTCAGGGCGGGAGCTGTTTTTT	-	TRBJ2-2	TRBD2	16	TRBV19
CASSLRDSFTDTQYF	TGCGCCAGCAGCTTGAGGGACTCCTTCACAGATACGCAGTATTTT	few	TRBJ2-3	-	15	TRBV5-1
CASSSGGAAYNEQFF	TGTGCCAGCAGCTCCGGGGGGGCCGCCTACAATGAGCAGTTCTTC	-	TRBJ2-1	TRBD2	15	TRBV5-4
CASSLAGRGAYGYTF	TGTGCCAGCAGCTTAGCGGGCAGGGGGGCCTATGGCTACACCTTC	-	TRBJ1-2	TRBD1	15	TRBV7-9
CASSEGTGLNYGYTF	TGTGCCAGCAGTGAAGGGACAGGACTTAACTATGGCTACACCTTC	-	TRBJ1-2	TRBD1	15	TRBV6-4